A selection of T cell receptor beta chains follows, all from one sample in a study of blood T cell repertoires in COVID-19. The protocol was immunoSEQ multiplex PCR, while the TCRdb copy is restricted to in-frame clones and leaves out a portion. The sample lists about 150,000 clones, 87% seen once, with 5.5% to 7.5% in the top ten. The sequencing sample was made of peripheral blood. These receptors came from an elderly man with acute or convalescent COVID-19. The CDR3 runs from the conserved cysteine through the conserved F or W. Each record gives: V gene, D gene, J gene, CDR3 DNA, CDR3 protein. The D gene is left open where the match is weak.

v_call: TRBV18
d_call: TRBD1
j_call: TRBJ1-1
cdr3_nt: TGTGCCAGCTCACCAGAGCCGACAGGGTTGAACACTGAAGCTTTCTTT
cdr3_aa: CASSPEPTGLNTEAFF

v_call: TRBV28
d_call: -
j_call: TRBJ2-7
cdr3_nt: TGTGCCAGCAGTAAGACGGGTTACGAGCAGTACTTC
cdr3_aa: CASSKTGYEQYF

v_call: TRBV6-5
d_call: -
j_call: TRBJ2-3
cdr3_nt: TGTGCCAGCAGTTACTCCCCTAGCACAGATACGCAGTATTTT
cdr3_aa: CASSYSPSTDTQYF

v_call: TRBV2
d_call: -
j_call: TRBJ1-5
cdr3_nt: TGTGCCAGCAGTGAACGGAGGGGCAATCAGCCCCAGCATTTT
cdr3_aa: CASSERRGNQPQHF

v_call: TRBV3-1/TRBV3-2
d_call: TRBD1
j_call: TRBJ1-2
cdr3_nt: TGTGCCAGCAGCCAAATCCTCAGACAGGGCGGCTACACCTTC
cdr3_aa: CASSQILRQGGYTF

v_call: TRBV6-5
d_call: TRBD1
j_call: TRBJ1-2
cdr3_nt: TGTGCCAGCAGACGCACCGGGACAGTCGGCTACACCTTC
cdr3_aa: CASRRTGTVGYTF

v_call: TRBV10-3
d_call: -
j_call: TRBJ1-1
cdr3_nt: TGTGCCACCTTAACTTCTATGAACACTGAAGCTTTCTTT
cdr3_aa: CATLTSMNTEAFF

v_call: TRBV7-9
d_call: TRBD1
j_call: TRBJ1-2
cdr3_nt: TGTGCCAGCAGCTCGGACCCGGGACAGGGAAACACCTTC
cdr3_aa: CASSSDPGQGNTF

v_call: TRBV4-1
d_call: TRBD2
j_call: TRBJ2-1
cdr3_nt: TGCGCCCGCAGCCGGGGGGGAGCGGGTATAACTCTCTACAATGAGCAGTTCTTC
cdr3_aa: CARSRGGAGITLYNEQFF

v_call: TRBV27
d_call: TRBD1
j_call: TRBJ1-6
cdr3_nt: TGTGCCAGCAGATCGGGCAGACAGGGGTCTTCACCCCTCCACTTT
cdr3_aa: CASRSGRQGSSPLHF

v_call: TRBV5-1
d_call: -
j_call: TRBJ2-6
cdr3_nt: TGCGCCAGCAGCTTGACCGGGACAGCGGGACTAGACCGCTCTGGGGCCAACGTCCTGACTTTC
cdr3_aa: CASSLTGTAGLDRSGANVLTF

v_call: TRBV7-9
d_call: -
j_call: TRBJ1-1
cdr3_nt: TGTGCCAGCAGCTTAGCAGGGGGGGGCGAAGCTTTCTTT
cdr3_aa: CASSLAGGGEAFF

v_call: TRBV18
d_call: -
j_call: TRBJ1-5
cdr3_nt: TGTGCCAGCTCAATGGCAGTCGATAGCAATCAGCCCCAGCATTTT
cdr3_aa: CASSMAVDSNQPQHF

v_call: TRBV5-5
d_call: TRBD1
j_call: TRBJ1-1
cdr3_nt: TGTGCCAGCAGCTCCGGGACAGCTATGAACACTGAAGCTTTCTTT
cdr3_aa: CASSSGTAMNTEAFF

v_call: TRBV4-1
d_call: -
j_call: TRBJ1-5
cdr3_nt: TGCGCCAGCAGCCAAGCCCCAATCAGAGGGCTCAATCAGCCCCAGCATTTT
cdr3_aa: CASSQAPIRGLNQPQHF

v_call: TRBV5-4
d_call: TRBD1
j_call: TRBJ1-2
cdr3_nt: TGTGCCAGCAGCTCCACAGGGGGTCTGGTCCATGGCTACACCTTC
cdr3_aa: CASSSTGGLVHGYTF

v_call: TRBV11-2
d_call: TRBD1
j_call: TRBJ1-2
cdr3_nt: TGTGCCAGCAGCTACACCGACAGGGTTGGAGGCTACACCTTC
cdr3_aa: CASSYTDRVGGYTF

v_call: TRBV7-3
d_call: -
j_call: TRBJ2-1
cdr3_nt: TGTGCCAGCAGCTTAGGAGAGTACAATGAGCAGTTCTTC
cdr3_aa: CASSLGEYNEQFF

v_call: TRBV6-5
d_call: TRBD1
j_call: TRBJ1-2
cdr3_nt: TGTGCCAGCAGTAGACAGGGTTTCGGTCTAGGGGGCTACACCTTC
cdr3_aa: CASSRQGFGLGGYTF

v_call: TRBV28
d_call: -
j_call: TRBJ2-7
cdr3_nt: TGTGCCAGCGGAGGCGGGCAGCCGATCTACGAGCAGTACTTC
cdr3_aa: CASGGGQPIYEQYF

v_call: TRBV4-1
d_call: TRBD1
j_call: TRBJ1-2
cdr3_nt: TGCGCCAGCAGCCAAACGCTGGGACAGGGGCCTAACTATGGCTACACCTTC
cdr3_aa: CASSQTLGQGPNYGYTF

v_call: TRBV27
d_call: -
j_call: TRBJ1-3
cdr3_nt: TGTGCCAGCAGTTCAATTTCAACCGGGACACCTGGAAACACCATATATTTT
cdr3_aa: CASSSISTGTPGNTIYF